This T cell receptor beta chain was sequenced in a study of T cell changes during pregnancy in multiple sclerosis. Germline lookup yields CDR1 SGHVS and CDR2 FNYEAQ. Germline trimming cut 6 bases from V and 1 base from J; bases unmatched to any gene: 13. The CDR3 spans 17 residues. The table came from immunoSEQ multiplex PCR; TCRdb's copy has only in-frame clones and leaves some out. The repertoire has 100,000 or so clones, just over 90% of them found once; the top ten carry 0.7% to 0.9%. This chain links TRBV7-6 with TRBJ2-5, with 8 bases identical to TRBD2. The receptor's source is a female donor in good health, enrolled as a control in a pregnancy study. The sample was peripheral blood, taken in the second trimester of pregnancy. CDR3 in DNA: TGTGCCAGCAGAGGGGGGTCAATAGCGGGACGCCAAGAGACCCAGTACTTC. It codes for CASRGGSIAGRQETQYF.